This TCR beta chain was recorded in a study of cytomegalovirus exposure and HLA in healthy donors. Study context: Earlier work reported 100 million to 130 million unique TCR beta sequences from about 179 million T cells.

Per germline, CDR1 SGHTA and CDR2 FQGTGA. This CDR3 has 16 amino acids. V shed 5 bases, J shed 1 base, and the junction held 10 bases outside the gene matches. Primers: 60 Vbeta forward and 13 Jbeta reverse. Only in-frame clones appear in the TCRdb table, and some are missing; sequencing was by immunoSEQ multiplex PCR. Among 160,000 or so clones listed, about two thirds were seen once. The chain carries TRBV7-3 and TRBJ1-1; 7 bases align to TRBD1. The clonotype originates from a woman aged 30 to 39 in good health and CMV-seronegative. The material sequenced was PBMCs. The CDR3, as DNA: TGTGCCAGCAGCAGATCCGGGACAGCACAGAACACTGAAGCTTTCTTT. It specifies CASSRSGTAQNTEAFF. Combining the CDR3 with reference TRBV7-3 and TRBJ1-1 gives the whole variable domain GAGVSQTPSNKVTEKGKYVELRCDPISGHTALYWYRQSLGQGPEFLIYFQGTGAADDSGLPNDRFFAVRPEGSVSTLKIQRTERGDSAVYLCASSRSGTAQNTEAFFGQGTRLTVV.